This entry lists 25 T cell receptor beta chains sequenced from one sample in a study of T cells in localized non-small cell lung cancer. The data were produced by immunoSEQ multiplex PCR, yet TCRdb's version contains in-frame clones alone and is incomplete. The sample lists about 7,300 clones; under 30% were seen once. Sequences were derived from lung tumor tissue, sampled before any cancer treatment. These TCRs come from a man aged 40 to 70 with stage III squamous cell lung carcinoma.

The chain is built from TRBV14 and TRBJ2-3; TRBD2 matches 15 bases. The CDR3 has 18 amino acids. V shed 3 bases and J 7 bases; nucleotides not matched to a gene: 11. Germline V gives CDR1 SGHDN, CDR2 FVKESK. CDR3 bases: TGTGCCAGCAGCCACCGCGGACTAGCGGGAGGGCCTTGGAATACGCAGTATTTT. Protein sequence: CASSHRGLAGGPWNTQYF.

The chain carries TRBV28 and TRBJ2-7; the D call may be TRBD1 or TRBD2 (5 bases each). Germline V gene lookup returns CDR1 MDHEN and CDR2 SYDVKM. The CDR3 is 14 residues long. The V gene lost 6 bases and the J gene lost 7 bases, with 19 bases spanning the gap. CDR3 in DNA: TGTGCCAGCAGAGCCGGGACCCCGACGGGGGAGCAGTACTTC. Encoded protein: CASRAGTPTGEQYF.

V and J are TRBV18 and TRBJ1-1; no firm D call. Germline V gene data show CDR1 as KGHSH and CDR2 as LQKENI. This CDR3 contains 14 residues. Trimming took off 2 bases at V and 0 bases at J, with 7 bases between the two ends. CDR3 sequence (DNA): TGTGCCAGCTCACCAGGAGCAATGAACACTGAAGCTTTCTTT. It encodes CASSPGAMNTEAFF. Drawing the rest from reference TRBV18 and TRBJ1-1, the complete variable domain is NAGVMQNPRHLVRRRGQEARLRCSPMKGHSHVYWYRQLPEEGLKFMVYLQKENIIDESGMPKERFSAEFPKEGPSILRIQQVVRGDSAAYFCASSPGAMNTEAFFGQGTRLTVV.

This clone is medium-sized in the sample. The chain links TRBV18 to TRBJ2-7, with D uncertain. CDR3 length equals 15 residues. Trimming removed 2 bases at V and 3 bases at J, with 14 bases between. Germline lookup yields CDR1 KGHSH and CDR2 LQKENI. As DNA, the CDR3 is TGTGCCAGCTCACCATTCACAGTGGCACACTACGAGCAGTACTTC. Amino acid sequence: CASSPFTVAHYEQYF.

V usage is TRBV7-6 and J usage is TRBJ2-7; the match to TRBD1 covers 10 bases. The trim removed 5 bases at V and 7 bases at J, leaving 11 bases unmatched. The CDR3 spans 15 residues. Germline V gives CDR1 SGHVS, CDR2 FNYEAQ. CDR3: CASSPGTGVFSEQYF. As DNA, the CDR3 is TGTGCCAGCAGCCCTGGGACAGGGGTGTTTTCGGAGCAGTACTTC.

The DNA for the CDR3 is TGTGCCTGGACCCCGGACCCAGGTTCCGAGCAGTACTTC. Translating it yields CAWTPDPGSEQYF. V gene TRBV30 combines with J gene TRBJ2-7; D remains unclear. The CDR3 contains 13 residues. CDR1 is GTSNPN and CDR2 is SVGIG in the germline V gene (reference sequence). V was pared by 4 bases and J by 6 bases, with 16 bases between.

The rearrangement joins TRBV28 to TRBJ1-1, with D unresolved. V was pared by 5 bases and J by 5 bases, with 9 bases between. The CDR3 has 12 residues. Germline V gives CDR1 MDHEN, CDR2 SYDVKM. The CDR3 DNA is TGTGCCAGCAGTCCCCGGGGAACTGAAGCTTTCTTT. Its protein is CASSPRGTEAFF.

The CDR3 protein is CASSLALTSDQETQYF. In nucleotides, the CDR3 is TGTGCCAGCAGCTTGGCCTTAACTAGCGATCAAGAGACCCAGTACTTC. The rearrangement joins TRBV11-3 to TRBJ2-5, with 7 bases fitting TRBD2. The germline V gene encodes CDR1 SGHNT and CDR2 YENEEA. Trimming took 3 bases from V and 2 from J; bases not matched to a gene: 9. This CDR3 spans 16 amino acids. Drawing the rest from reference TRBV11-3 and TRBJ2-5, the complete variable domain is EAGVVQSPRYKIIEKKQPVAFWCNPISGHNTLYWYLQNLGQGPELLIRYENEEAVDDSQLPKDRFSAERLKGVDSTLKIQPAELGDSAVYLCASSLALTSDQETQYFGPGTRLLVL.

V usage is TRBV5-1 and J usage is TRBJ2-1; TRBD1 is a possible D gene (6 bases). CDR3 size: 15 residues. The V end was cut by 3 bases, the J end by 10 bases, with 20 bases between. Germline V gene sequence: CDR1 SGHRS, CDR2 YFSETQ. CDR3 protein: CASSSRTAGPFEQFF. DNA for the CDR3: TGCGCCAGCAGCTCTCGGACAGCAGGTCCATTCGAGCAGTTCTTC.

The CDR3: CASSLVTSGSKTQYF. Written as DNA, the CDR3 is TGTGCCAGCAGCTTGGTGACTAGCGGGAGCAAGACCCAGTACTTC. V gene TRBV11-3 combines with J gene TRBJ2-5; 12 bases match TRBD2. CDR1 and CDR2 (germline): SGHNT, YENEEA. There are 15 residues in the CDR3. The V and J ends lost 3 bases and 6 bases, in that order; junction bases with no gene match: 5.

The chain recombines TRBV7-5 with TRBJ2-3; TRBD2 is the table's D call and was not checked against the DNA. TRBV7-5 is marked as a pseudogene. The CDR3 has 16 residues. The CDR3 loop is CASSPYSGESTDTQYF. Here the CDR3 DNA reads TGTGCCAGCAGCCCTTATAGCGGGGAAAGCACAGATACGCAGTATTTT.

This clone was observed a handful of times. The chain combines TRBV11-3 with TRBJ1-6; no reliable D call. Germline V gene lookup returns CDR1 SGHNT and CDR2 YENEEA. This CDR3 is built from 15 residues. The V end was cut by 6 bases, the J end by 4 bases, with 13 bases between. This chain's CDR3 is CASSEAAGYNSPLHF. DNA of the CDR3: TGTGCCAGCAGTGAAGCGGCAGGTTATAATTCACCCCTCCACTTT.

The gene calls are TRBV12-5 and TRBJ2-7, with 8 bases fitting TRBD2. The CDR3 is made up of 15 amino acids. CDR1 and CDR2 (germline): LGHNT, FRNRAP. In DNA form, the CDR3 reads TGTGCCAGCACCTGGAGTGGCGGGAGGCCAGGCGAGCAGTACTTC. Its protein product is CASTWSGGRPGEQYF.

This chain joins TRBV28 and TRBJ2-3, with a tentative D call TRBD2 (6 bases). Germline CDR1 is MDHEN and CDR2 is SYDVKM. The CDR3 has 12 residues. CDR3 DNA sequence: TGTGCAACCGAGCGGGGCACAGATACGCAGTATTTT. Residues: CATERGTDTQYF. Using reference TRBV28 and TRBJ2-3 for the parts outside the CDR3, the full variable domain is DVKVTQSSRYLVKRTGEKVFLECVQDMDHENMFWYRQDPGLGLRLIYFSYDVKMKEKGDIPEGYSVSREKKERFSLILESASTNQTSMYLCATERGTDTQYFGPGTRLTVL.

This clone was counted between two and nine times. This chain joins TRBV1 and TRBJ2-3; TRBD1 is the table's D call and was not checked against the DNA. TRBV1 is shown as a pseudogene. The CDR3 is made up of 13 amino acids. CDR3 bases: TGCGCCAGCAGCCACGACAGGGAGGATACGCAGTATTTT. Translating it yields CASSHDREDTQYF.

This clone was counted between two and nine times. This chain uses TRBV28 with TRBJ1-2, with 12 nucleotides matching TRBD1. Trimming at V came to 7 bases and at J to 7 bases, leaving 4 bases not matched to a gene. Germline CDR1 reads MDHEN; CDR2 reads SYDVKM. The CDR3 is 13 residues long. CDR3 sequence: CASTGQGALGYTF. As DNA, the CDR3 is TGTGCCAGCACGGGACAGGGGGCTCTTGGCTACACCTTC.

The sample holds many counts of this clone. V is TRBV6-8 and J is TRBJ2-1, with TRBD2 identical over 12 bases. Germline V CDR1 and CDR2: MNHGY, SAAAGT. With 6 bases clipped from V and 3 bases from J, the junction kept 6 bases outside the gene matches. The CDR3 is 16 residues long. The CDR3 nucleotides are TGTGCCAGCAGATCGGGACTAGCGGGTCGCTACAATGAGCAGTTCTTC. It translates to CASRSGLAGRYNEQFF.

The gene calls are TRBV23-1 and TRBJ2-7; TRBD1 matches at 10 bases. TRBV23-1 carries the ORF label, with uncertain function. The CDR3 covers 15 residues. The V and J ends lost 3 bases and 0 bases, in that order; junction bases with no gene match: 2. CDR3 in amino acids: CASSQGQGSSYEQYF. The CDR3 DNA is TGCGCCAGCAGTCAGGGACAGGGGAGCTCCTACGAGCAGTACTTC.

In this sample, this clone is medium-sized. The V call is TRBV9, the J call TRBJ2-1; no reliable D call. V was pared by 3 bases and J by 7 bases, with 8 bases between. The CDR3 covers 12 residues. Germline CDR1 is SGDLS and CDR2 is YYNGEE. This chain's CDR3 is CASSATDNEQFF. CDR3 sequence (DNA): TGTGCCAGCAGCGCGACGGATAATGAGCAGTTCTTC.

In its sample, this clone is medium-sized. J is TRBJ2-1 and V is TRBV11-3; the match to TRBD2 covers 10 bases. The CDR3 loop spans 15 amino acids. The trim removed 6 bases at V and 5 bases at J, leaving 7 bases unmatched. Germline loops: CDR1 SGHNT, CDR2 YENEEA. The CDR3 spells CASSDGAGGHNEQFF. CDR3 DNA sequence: TGTGCCAGCAGTGACGGAGCGGGGGGGCACAATGAGCAGTTCTTC.

CDR3: CASSELVQSDTQYF. CDR3 in DNA: TGTGCCAGCTCAGAACTAGTTCAGTCAGATACGCAGTATTTT. The chain joins TRBV18 to TRBJ2-3; possible D gene TRBD2, 5 bases. Trimming cost V 5 bases and J 4 bases, with 13 bases left between them. Germline V lookup: CDR1 KGHSH, CDR2 LQKENI. The CDR3 runs to 14 residues.

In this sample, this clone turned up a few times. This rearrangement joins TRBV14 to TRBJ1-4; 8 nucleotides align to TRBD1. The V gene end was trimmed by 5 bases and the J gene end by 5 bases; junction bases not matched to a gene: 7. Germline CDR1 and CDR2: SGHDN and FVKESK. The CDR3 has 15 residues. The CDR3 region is CASSSLTGVNEKLFF. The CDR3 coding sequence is TGTGCCAGCAGCAGTTTGACAGGGGTGAATGAAAAACTGTTTTTT.

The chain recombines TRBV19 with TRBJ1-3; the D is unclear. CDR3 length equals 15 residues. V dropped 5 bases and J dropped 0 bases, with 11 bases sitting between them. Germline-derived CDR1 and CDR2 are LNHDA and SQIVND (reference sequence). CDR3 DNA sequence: TGTGCCAGTAGTGCCTTTGAGCTCTCTGGAAACACCATATATTTT. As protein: CASSAFELSGNTIYF.

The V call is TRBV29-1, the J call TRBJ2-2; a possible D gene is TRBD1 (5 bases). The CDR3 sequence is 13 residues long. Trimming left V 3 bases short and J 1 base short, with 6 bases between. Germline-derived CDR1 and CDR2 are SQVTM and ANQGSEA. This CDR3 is CSVDQGNTGELFF. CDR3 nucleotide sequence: TGCAGCGTTGATCAGGGGAACACCGGGGAGCTGTTTTTT.

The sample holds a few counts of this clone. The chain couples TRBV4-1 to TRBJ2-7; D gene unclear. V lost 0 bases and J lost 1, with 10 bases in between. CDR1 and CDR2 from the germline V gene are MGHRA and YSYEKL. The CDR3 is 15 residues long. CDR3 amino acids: CASSQDSWGSYEQYF. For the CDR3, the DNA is TGCGCCAGCAGCCAAGATAGTTGGGGTTCCTACGAGCAGTACTTC.